This is a list of T cell receptor beta chains from one sample in a study of Ad26.COV2.S vaccination and SARS-CoV-2 variants. The table came from immunoSEQ multiplex PCR; TCRdb's copy has only in-frame clones and leaves some out. The sample lists more than 300,000 clones; around 84% were seen once. Specimen: peripheral blood, collected in a trial of Ad26.COV2.S vaccine versus placebo. Every receptor here comes from a person between 18 and 59 years old who received the Ad26.COV2.S COVID-19 vaccine or a placebo. CDR3s include the opening cysteine and the closing phenylalanine or tryptophan. Each record gives: CDR3 length, clone size, V gene, D gene, J gene, CDR3 DNA, CDR3 protein. A D gene is named only where the DNA matches it firmly. Size values are once, few and many counts, or a class for expanded clones, and some rows have none.

CDR3 length: 15
clone size: NA
V gene: TRBV6-5
D gene: NA
J gene: TRBJ1-1
CDR3 DNA: TGTGCCAGCAGTCCAACGGGACGCCTGAACACTGAAGCTTTCTTT
CDR3 protein: CASSPTGRLNTEAFF

CDR3 length: 13
clone size: NA
V gene: TRBV6-5
D gene: TRBD2
J gene: TRBJ2-5
CDR3 DNA: TGTGCCAGCAGAAACGGGGGGGAAGAGACCCAGTACTTC
CDR3 protein: CASRNGGEETQYF

CDR3 length: 15
clone size: NA
V gene: TRBV7-3
D gene: NA
J gene: TRBJ2-3
CDR3 DNA: TGTGCCAGCAGCTTAAATCCCCGGGGCACAGATACGCAGTATTTT
CDR3 protein: CASSLNPRGTDTQYF

CDR3 length: 11
clone size: NA
V gene: TRBV18
D gene: NA
J gene: TRBJ1-1
CDR3 DNA: TGTGCCAGCTCAAAGTCGGGTGATGCTTTCTTT
CDR3 protein: CASSKSGDAFF

CDR3 length: 16
clone size: NA
V gene: TRBV7-9
D gene: TRBD1
J gene: TRBJ2-2
CDR3 DNA: TGTGCCAGCAGCTTAGCTGTTGGGGACAGCACCGGGGAGCTGTTTTTT
CDR3 protein: CASSLAVGDSTGELFF

CDR3 length: 14
clone size: NA
V gene: TRBV4-2
D gene: NA
J gene: TRBJ2-1
CDR3 DNA: TGTGCCAGCAGCCAAGGCCAAGAGGGAAATGAGCAGTTCTTC
CDR3 protein: CASSQGQEGNEQFF

CDR3 length: 13
clone size: NA
V gene: TRBV10-3
D gene: NA
J gene: TRBJ1-5
CDR3 DNA: TGTGCCATCAGTGACCTGGGCAATCAGCCCCAGCATTTT
CDR3 protein: CAISDLGNQPQHF

CDR3 length: 16
clone size: NA
V gene: TRBV7-2
D gene: TRBD2
J gene: TRBJ2-3
CDR3 DNA: TGTGCCAGCAGCTCCCGGGGACTAGCGGGGGGTGATACGCAGTATTTT
CDR3 protein: CASSSRGLAGGDTQYF

CDR3 length: 15
clone size: once
V gene: TRBV7-2
D gene: NA
J gene: TRBJ1-2
CDR3 DNA: TGTGCCAGCAGCACCGGGCGGGGGACCTACCTTGGCTACACCTTC
CDR3 protein: CASSTGRGTYLGYTF

CDR3 length: 15
clone size: NA
V gene: TRBV27
D gene: NA
J gene: TRBJ2-7
CDR3 DNA: TGTGCCAGCAAAACTAGGGGTCAGACTTCCTACGAGCAGTACTTC
CDR3 protein: CASKTRGQTSYEQYF

CDR3 length: 16
clone size: NA
V gene: TRBV7-2
D gene: TRBD2
J gene: TRBJ2-3
CDR3 DNA: TGTGCCAGCAGCTTAGAGGGACGGGGGGGTGGAGATACGCAGTATTTT
CDR3 protein: CASSLEGRGGGDTQYF

CDR3 length: 16
clone size: NA
V gene: TRBV19
D gene: NA
J gene: TRBJ1-5
CDR3 DNA: TGTGCCAGTAGTATCTCCCCCCGAGGAGTTGGTCAGCCCCAGCATTTT
CDR3 protein: CASSISPRGVGQPQHF

CDR3 length: 16
clone size: NA
V gene: TRBV30
D gene: TRBD1
J gene: TRBJ1-4
CDR3 DNA: TGTGCCTGGAGTGCTCCCGGGACAGGGACTAATGAAAAACTGTTTTTT
CDR3 protein: CAWSAPGTGTNEKLFF

CDR3 length: 13
clone size: NA
V gene: TRBV29-1
D gene: NA
J gene: TRBJ1-2
CDR3 DNA: TGCAGCGTCGCCAAACCCCATGGAGGGGGCTACACCTTC
CDR3 protein: CSVAKPHGGGYTF

CDR3 length: 19
clone size: NA
V gene: TRBV7-9
D gene: TRBD1
J gene: TRBJ1-3
CDR3 DNA: TGTGCCAGCAGCTTATCCGGGACAGGGCAAGCGGGGTCTGGAAACACCATATATTTT
CDR3 protein: CASSLSGTGQAGSGNTIYF

CDR3 length: 12
clone size: NA
V gene: TRBV20-1
D gene: NA
J gene: TRBJ2-7
CDR3 DNA: TGCAGTGCTAGTGGACTACGCTACGAGCAGTACTTC
CDR3 protein: CSASGLRYEQYF

CDR3 length: 16
clone size: NA
V gene: TRBV7-9
D gene: TRBD1
J gene: TRBJ1-2
CDR3 DNA: TGTGCCAGCAGCTTCCTTGTATTGACAGGGGGCGATGGCTACACCTTC
CDR3 protein: CASSFLVLTGGDGYTF

CDR3 length: 13
clone size: NA
V gene: TRBV23-1
D gene: TRBD1
J gene: TRBJ1-2
CDR3 DNA: TGCGCCAGCAGCCGTGGACAGGGCAGTGGCTACACCTTC
CDR3 protein: CASSRGQGSGYTF

CDR3 length: 12
clone size: once
V gene: TRBV27
D gene: NA
J gene: TRBJ2-3
CDR3 DNA: TGTGCCAGCAGTTTTGGGGGGAATACGCAGTATTTT
CDR3 protein: CASSFGGNTQYF

CDR3 length: 14
clone size: NA
V gene: TRBV3-1/TRBV3-2
D gene: NA
J gene: TRBJ1-5
CDR3 DNA: TGTGCCAGCAGCTTCGGACGGAGCAATCAGCCCCAGCATTTT
CDR3 protein: CASSFGRSNQPQHF

CDR3 length: 13
clone size: NA
V gene: TRBV6-1
D gene: NA
J gene: TRBJ1-2
CDR3 DNA: TGTGCCAGCAGTGAAGTGGGGGGTATGGGCTACACCTTC
CDR3 protein: CASSEVGGMGYTF

CDR3 length: 14
clone size: few
V gene: TRBV27
D gene: NA
J gene: TRBJ1-1
CDR3 DNA: TGTGCCAGCAGTTCCGCTCGCACGAACACTGAAGCTTTCTTT
CDR3 protein: CASSSARTNTEAFF

CDR3 length: 14
clone size: NA
V gene: TRBV6-5
D gene: TRBD1
J gene: TRBJ2-7
CDR3 DNA: TGTGCCAGCACCCGGGACAGGGTATCCTACGAGCAGTACTTC
CDR3 protein: CASTRDRVSYEQYF

CDR3 length: 13
clone size: NA
V gene: TRBV5-1
D gene: NA
J gene: TRBJ2-5
CDR3 DNA: TGCGCCAGCAGCTTCACTAACGAAGAGACCCAGTACTTC
CDR3 protein: CASSFTNEETQYF

CDR3 length: 14
clone size: NA
V gene: TRBV6-1
D gene: TRBD1
J gene: TRBJ1-2
CDR3 DNA: TGTGCCAGCAGTGAAAGGGACAGGGTTTATGGCTACACCTTC
CDR3 protein: CASSERDRVYGYTF

CDR3 length: 14
clone size: NA
V gene: TRBV11-2
D gene: NA
J gene: TRBJ1-1
CDR3 DNA: TGTGCCAGCAGCTTAGCGGGGAAACGGACTGAAGCTTTCTTT
CDR3 protein: CASSLAGKRTEAFF

CDR3 length: 15
clone size: NA
V gene: TRBV18
D gene: TRBD1
J gene: TRBJ1-4
CDR3 DNA: TGTGCCAGCTCACCAATGACAGGGACTAATGAAAAACTGTTTTTT
CDR3 protein: CASSPMTGTNEKLFF

CDR3 length: 14
clone size: NA
V gene: TRBV5-6
D gene: NA
J gene: TRBJ2-2
CDR3 DNA: TGTGCCAGCAGCTCAATGGTATCGACCGGGGAGCTGTTTTTT
CDR3 protein: CASSSMVSTGELFF

CDR3 length: 16
clone size: NA
V gene: TRBV7-2
D gene: TRBD1
J gene: TRBJ2-5
CDR3 DNA: TGTGCCAGCAGCGTCGGCCCGGGACAGGGGGCGCCGTCCCAGTACTTC
CDR3 protein: CASSVGPGQGAPSQYF

CDR3 length: 15
clone size: NA
V gene: TRBV6-5
D gene: TRBD1
J gene: TRBJ1-6
CDR3 DNA: TGTGCCAGCAGGCCGGGACAGGGGGCGAATTCACCCCTCCACTTT
CDR3 protein: CASRPGQGANSPLHF

CDR3 length: 10
clone size: few
V gene: TRBV5-8
D gene: NA
J gene: TRBJ2-1
CDR3 DNA: TGTGCCAGCAGGTGGAATGAGCAGTTCTTC
CDR3 protein: CASRWNEQFF

CDR3 length: 13
clone size: NA
V gene: TRBV3-1/TRBV3-2
D gene: NA
J gene: TRBJ2-2
CDR3 DNA: TGTGCCAGTAAGAAGGCGAACACCGGGGAGCTGTTTTTT
CDR3 protein: CASKKANTGELFF

CDR3 length: 14
clone size: NA
V gene: TRBV25-1
D gene: NA
J gene: TRBJ2-2
CDR3 DNA: TGTGCCAGCAGTGACCCTACTGCCACCGGGGAGCTGTTTTTT
CDR3 protein: CASSDPTATGELFF

CDR3 length: 13
clone size: NA
V gene: TRBV18
D gene: TRBD1
J gene: TRBJ1-2
CDR3 DNA: TGTGCCAGCTCACCAGGACAGGACTATGGCTACACCTTC
CDR3 protein: CASSPGQDYGYTF

CDR3 length: 16
clone size: NA
V gene: TRBV19
D gene: TRBD1
J gene: TRBJ1-5
CDR3 DNA: TGTGCCAGTAGTATAGAGGAGGGGACAGGGGGCCAGCCCCAGCATTTT
CDR3 protein: CASSIEEGTGGQPQHF

CDR3 length: 19
clone size: NA
V gene: TRBV24-1
D gene: TRBD2
J gene: TRBJ2-7
CDR3 DNA: TGTGCCCCCATTCCGAGAAGGCGTTCGGGTATGGTTCGGGGGGACGAGCAGTACTTC
CDR3 protein: CAPIPRRRSGMVRGDEQYF

CDR3 length: 15
clone size: NA
V gene: TRBV2
D gene: NA
J gene: TRBJ2-5
CDR3 DNA: TGTGCCAGCAGCCCCCAAACAGGGACCCAAGAGACCCAGTACTTC
CDR3 protein: CASSPQTGTQETQYF

CDR3 length: 14
clone size: once
V gene: TRBV18
D gene: TRBD1
J gene: TRBJ1-1
CDR3 DNA: TGTGCCAGCTCACCGGGACAGAAGAACACTGAAGCTTTCTTT
CDR3 protein: CASSPGQKNTEAFF

CDR3 length: 16
clone size: NA
V gene: TRBV4-3
D gene: NA
J gene: TRBJ1-5
CDR3 DNA: TGCGCCAGCAGCCCGTCATACGGAGGTGGGAGTCAGCCCCAGCATTTT
CDR3 protein: CASSPSYGGGSQPQHF

CDR3 length: 17
clone size: once
V gene: TRBV15
D gene: NA
J gene: TRBJ2-3
CDR3 DNA: TGTGCCACCAGCAGAGATGCGGTCGGGGGTGGCACAGATACGCAGTATTTT
CDR3 protein: CATSRDAVGGGTDTQYF

CDR3 length: 14
clone size: NA
V gene: TRBV20-1
D gene: NA
J gene: TRBJ1-5
CDR3 DNA: TGCAGTGCTAGTCTAGGGGGTAGCAATCAGCCCCAGCATTTT
CDR3 protein: CSASLGGSNQPQHF

CDR3 length: 19
clone size: NA
V gene: TRBV18
D gene: TRBD1
J gene: TRBJ2-6
CDR3 DNA: TGTGCCAGCTCATCATCTCTGGGACAGGGGTTTACTGGGGCCAACGTCCTGACTTTC
CDR3 protein: CASSSSLGQGFTGANVLTF

CDR3 length: 16
clone size: NA
V gene: TRBV5-6
D gene: TRBD2
J gene: TRBJ2-5
CDR3 DNA: TGTGCCAGCAGCTTCCTCCAGCGGGGGGGCCCGGAGACCCAGTACTTC
CDR3 protein: CASSFLQRGGPETQYF

CDR3 length: 14
clone size: NA
V gene: TRBV9
D gene: TRBD1
J gene: TRBJ2-3
CDR3 DNA: TGTGCCAGCAAGACAGGGGAGGACACAGATACGCAGTATTTT
CDR3 protein: CASKTGEDTDTQYF